The T cell receptor (beta chain) under discussion was sequenced for a study of cytomegalovirus exposure and HLA in healthy donors. Notes on the study in general: Many donors carried some public TCRs, although rarity characterized most TCR sequences. The authors enumerated 150 to 200 TCR beta chains as linked to cytomegalovirus.

TCRdb's copy holds only in-frame clones and misses some; the assay was immunoSEQ multiplex PCR. The repertoire includes about 130,000 clones, roughly 79% of them detected once, and 25% to 30% sits in the top ten. Of note for this clone: No antigen is known for it.

Germline V gene data show CDR1 as SGHRS and CDR2 as YFSETQ. The CDR3 loop spans 13 amino acids. V was cut by 0 bases and J by 5 bases, with 6 bases left in between. Source material: PBMCs. V usage is TRBV5-1 and J usage is TRBJ1-5; D is uncertain. The receptor was isolated from a man aged 25-40 years in good health and CMV-seropositive. The CDR3 bases are TGCGCCAGCAGCTTGGATTCCGATCAGCCCCAGCATTTT. The encoded protein is CASSLDSDQPQHF.